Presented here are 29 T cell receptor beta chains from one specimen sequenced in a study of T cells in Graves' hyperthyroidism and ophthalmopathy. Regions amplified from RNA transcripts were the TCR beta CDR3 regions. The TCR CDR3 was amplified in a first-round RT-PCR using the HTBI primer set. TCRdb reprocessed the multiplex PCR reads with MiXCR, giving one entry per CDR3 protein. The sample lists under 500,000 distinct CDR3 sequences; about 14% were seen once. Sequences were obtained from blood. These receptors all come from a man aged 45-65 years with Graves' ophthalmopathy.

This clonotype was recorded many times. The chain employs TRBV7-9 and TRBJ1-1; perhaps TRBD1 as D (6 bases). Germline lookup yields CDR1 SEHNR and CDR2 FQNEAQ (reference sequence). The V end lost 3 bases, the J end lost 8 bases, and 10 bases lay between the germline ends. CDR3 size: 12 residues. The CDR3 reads CASSLTGQEAFF. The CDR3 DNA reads TGTGCCAGCAGCTTGACAGGACAAGAAGCTTTCTTT. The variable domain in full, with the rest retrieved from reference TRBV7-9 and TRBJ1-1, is DTGVSQNPRHKITKRGQNVTFRCDPISEHNRLYWYRQTLGQGPEFLTYFQNEAQLEKSRLLSDRFSAERPKGSFSTLEIQRTEQGDSAMYLCASSLTGQEAFFGQGTRLTVV.

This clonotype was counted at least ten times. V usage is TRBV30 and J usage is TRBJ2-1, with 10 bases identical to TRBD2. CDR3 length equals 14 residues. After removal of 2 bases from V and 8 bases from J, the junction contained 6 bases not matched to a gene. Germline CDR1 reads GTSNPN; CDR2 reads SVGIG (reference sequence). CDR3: CAWSISSGSYEQFF. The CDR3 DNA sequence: TGTGCCTGGAGTATCTCTAGCGGGAGCTATGAGCAGTTCTTC.

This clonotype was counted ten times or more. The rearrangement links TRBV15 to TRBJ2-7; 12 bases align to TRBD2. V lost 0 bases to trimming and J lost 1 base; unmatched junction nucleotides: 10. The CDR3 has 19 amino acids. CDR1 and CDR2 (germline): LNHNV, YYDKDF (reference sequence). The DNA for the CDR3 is TGTGCCACCAGCAGAGACGTGACTAGCGGGAGCGAGAGGTCCTACGAGCAGTACTTC. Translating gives CATSRDVTSGSERSYEQYF.

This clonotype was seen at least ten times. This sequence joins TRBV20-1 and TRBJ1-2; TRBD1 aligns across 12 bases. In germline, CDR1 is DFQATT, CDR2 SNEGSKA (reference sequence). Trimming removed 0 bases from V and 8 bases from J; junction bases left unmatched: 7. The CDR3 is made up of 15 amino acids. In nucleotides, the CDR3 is TGCAGTGCTAGAGAAGGGACAGGGGGCGCGGGAGGCTACACCTTC. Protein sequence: CSAREGTGGAGGYTF.

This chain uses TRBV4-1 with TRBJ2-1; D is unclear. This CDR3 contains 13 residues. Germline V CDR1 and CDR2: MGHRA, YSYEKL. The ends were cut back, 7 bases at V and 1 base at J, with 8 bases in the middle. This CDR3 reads CASNPGSYNEQFF. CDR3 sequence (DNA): TGCGCCAGCAATCCGGGTTCCTACAATGAGCAGTTCTTC.

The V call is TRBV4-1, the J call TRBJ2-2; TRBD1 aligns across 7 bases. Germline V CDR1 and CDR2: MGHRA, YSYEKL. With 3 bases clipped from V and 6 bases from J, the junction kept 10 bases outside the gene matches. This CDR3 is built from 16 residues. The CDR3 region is CASSHNDRVRAGELFF. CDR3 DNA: TGCGCCAGCAGCCATAATGACAGGGTGCGGGCCGGGGAGCTGTTTTTT.

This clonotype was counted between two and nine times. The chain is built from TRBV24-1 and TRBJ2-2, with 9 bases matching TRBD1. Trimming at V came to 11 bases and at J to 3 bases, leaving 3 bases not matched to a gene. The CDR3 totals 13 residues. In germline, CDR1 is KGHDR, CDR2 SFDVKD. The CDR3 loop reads CASRDRDTGELFF. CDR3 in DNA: TGTGCCAGCCGGGACAGGGACACCGGGGAGCTGTTTTTT.

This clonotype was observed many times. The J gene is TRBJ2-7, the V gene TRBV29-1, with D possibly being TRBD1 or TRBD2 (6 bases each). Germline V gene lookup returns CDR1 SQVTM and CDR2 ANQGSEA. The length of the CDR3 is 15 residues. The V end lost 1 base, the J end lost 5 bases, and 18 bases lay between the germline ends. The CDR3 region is CSVEGGAGAPDEQYF. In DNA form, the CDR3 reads TGCAGCGTTGAAGGCGGGGCAGGGGCGCCCGACGAGCAGTACTTC.

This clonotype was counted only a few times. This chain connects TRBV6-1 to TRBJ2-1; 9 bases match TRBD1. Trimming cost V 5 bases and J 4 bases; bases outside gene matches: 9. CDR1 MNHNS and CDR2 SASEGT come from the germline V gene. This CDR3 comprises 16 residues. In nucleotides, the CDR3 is TGTGCCAGCAGTACCTGGGGGACAGGGAGATACAATGAGCAGTTCTTC. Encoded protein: CASSTWGTGRYNEQFF.

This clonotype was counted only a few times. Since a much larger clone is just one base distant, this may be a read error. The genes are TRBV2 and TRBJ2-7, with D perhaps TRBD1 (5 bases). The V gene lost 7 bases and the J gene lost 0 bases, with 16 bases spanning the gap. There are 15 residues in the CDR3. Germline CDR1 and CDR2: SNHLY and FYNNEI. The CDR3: CASTDSGAFSYEQYF. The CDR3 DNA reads TGTGCCAGCACCGACAGTGGGGCCTTCTCCTACGAGCAGTACTTC. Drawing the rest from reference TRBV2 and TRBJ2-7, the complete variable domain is EPEVTQTPSHQVTQMGQEVILRCVPISNHLYFYWYRQILGQKVEFLVSFYNNEISEKSEIFDDQFSVERPDGSNFTLKIRSTKLEDSAMYFCASTDSGAFSYEQYFGPGTRLTVT.

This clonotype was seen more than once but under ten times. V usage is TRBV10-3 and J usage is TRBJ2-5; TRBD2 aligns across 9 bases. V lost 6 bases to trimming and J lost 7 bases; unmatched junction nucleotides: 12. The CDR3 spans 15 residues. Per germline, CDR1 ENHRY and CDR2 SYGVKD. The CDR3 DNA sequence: TGTGCCATCAGGACCGGGACTAGCCTTGAGGGGACCCAGTACTTC. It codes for CAIRTGTSLEGTQYF.

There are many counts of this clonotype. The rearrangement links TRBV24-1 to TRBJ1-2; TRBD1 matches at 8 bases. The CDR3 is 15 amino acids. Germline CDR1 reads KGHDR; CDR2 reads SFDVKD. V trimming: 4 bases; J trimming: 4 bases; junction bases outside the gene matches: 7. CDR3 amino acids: CATSDQGAEGYGYTF. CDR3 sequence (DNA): TGTGCCACCAGTGACCAGGGGGCTGAAGGCTATGGCTACACCTTC.

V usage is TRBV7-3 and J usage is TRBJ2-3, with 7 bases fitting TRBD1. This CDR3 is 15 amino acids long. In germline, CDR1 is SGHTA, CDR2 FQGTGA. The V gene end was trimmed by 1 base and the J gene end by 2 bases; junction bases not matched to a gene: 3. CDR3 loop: CASSLKGQPTDTQYF. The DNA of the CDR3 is TGTGCCAGCAGCTTAAAGGGACAGCCCACAGATACGCAGTATTTT.

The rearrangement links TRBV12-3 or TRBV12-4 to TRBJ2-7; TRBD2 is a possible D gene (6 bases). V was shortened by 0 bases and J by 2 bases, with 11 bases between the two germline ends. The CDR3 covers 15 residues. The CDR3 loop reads CASSLAGGPAYEQYF. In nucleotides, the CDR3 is TGTGCCAGCAGTTTAGCGGGAGGCCCCGCCTACGAGCAGTACTTC.

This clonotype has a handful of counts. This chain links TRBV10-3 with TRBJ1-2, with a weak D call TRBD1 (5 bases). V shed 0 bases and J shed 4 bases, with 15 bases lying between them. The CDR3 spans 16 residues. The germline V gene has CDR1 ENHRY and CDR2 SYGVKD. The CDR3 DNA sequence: TGTGCCATCAGTGAGTCCCTAGAAGGGGCCGCCTATGGCTACACCTTC. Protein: CAISESLEGAAYGYTF.

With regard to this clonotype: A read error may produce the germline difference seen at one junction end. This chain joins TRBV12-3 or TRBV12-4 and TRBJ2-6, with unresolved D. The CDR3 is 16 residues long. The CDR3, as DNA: TGTGCCGGCAGTACACACCCCCCGTCAGGGGCCAACGTCCTGACTTTC. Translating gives CAGSTHPPSGANVLTF.

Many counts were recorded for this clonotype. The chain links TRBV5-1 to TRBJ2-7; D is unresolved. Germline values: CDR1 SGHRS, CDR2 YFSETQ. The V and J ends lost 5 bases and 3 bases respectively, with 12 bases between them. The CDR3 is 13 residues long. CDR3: CASSPMSDYEQYF. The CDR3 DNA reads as TGCGCCAGCAGTCCGATGTCGGACTACGAGCAGTACTTC. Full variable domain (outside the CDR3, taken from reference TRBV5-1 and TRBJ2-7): KAGVTQTPRYLIKTRGQQVTLSCSPISGHRSVSWYQQTPGQGLQFLFEYFSETQRNKGNFPGRFSGRQFSNSRSEMNVSTLELGDSALYLCASSPMSDYEQYFGPGTRLTVT.

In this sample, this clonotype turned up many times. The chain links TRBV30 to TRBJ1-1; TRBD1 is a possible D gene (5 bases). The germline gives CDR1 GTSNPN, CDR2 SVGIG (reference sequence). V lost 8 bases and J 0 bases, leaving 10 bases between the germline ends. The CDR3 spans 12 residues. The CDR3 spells CAGPGLNTEAFF. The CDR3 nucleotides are TGTGCCGGACCAGGGCTGAACACTGAAGCTTTCTTT.

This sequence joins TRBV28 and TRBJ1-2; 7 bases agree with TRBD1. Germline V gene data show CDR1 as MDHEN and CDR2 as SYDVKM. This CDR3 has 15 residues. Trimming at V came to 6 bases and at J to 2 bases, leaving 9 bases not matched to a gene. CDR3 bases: TGTGCCAGCAGAAAAACAGGGGCGGAGAACTATGGCTACACCTTC. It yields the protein CASRKTGAENYGYTF.

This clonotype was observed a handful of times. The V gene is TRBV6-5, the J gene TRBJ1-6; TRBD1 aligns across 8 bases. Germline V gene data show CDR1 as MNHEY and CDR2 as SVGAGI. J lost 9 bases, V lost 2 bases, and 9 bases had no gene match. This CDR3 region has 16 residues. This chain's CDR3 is CASSYGTGTGLSPLHF. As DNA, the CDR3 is TGTGCCAGCAGTTACGGGACCGGGACAGGTCTTTCACCCCTCCACTTT.

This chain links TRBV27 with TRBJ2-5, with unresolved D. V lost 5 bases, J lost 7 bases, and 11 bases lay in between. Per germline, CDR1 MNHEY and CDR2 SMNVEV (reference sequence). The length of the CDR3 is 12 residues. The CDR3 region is CASSDQFRTQYF. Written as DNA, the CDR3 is TGTGCCAGCAGTGATCAGTTTCGGACCCAGTACTTC.

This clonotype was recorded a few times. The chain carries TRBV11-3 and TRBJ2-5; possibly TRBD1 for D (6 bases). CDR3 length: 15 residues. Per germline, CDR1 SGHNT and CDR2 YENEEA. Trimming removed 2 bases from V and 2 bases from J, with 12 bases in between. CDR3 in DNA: TGTGCCAGCAGCTTACAGGGGTTGGAGCAAGAGACCCAGTACTTC. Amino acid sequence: CASSLQGLEQETQYF.

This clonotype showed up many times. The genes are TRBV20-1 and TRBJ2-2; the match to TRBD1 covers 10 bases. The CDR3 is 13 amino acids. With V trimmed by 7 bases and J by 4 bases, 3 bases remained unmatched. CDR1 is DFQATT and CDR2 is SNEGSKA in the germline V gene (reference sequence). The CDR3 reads CSVGTGVTGELFF. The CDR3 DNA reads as TGCAGTGTCGGGACAGGGGTCACCGGGGAGCTGTTTTTT.

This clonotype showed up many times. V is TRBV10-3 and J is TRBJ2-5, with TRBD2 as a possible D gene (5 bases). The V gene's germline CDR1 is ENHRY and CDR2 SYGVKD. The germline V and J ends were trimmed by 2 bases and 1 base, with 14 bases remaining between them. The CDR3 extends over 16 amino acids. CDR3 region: CAISEPTGFSQETQYF. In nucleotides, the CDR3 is TGTGCCATCAGTGAGCCGACGGGGTTTTCCCAAGAGACCCAGTACTTC.

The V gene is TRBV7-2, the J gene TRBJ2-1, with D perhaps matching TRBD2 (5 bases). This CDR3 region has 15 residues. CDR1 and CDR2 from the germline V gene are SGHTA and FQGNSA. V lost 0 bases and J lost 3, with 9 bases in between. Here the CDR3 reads CASSLASDYYNEQFF. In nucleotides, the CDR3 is TGTGCCAGCAGCTTAGCTAGCGACTACTACAATGAGCAGTTCTTC. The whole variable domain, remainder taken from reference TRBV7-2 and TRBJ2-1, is GAGVSQSPSNKVTEKGKDVELRCDPISGHTALYWYRQSLGQGLEFLIYFQGNSAPDKSGLPSDRFSAERTGGSVSTLTIQRTQQEDSAVYLCASSLASDYYNEQFFGPGTRLTVL.

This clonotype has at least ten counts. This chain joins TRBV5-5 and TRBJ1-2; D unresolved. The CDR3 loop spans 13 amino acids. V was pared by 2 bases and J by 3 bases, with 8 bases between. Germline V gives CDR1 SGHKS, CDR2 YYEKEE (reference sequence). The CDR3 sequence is CASSFDGYYGYTF. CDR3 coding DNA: TGTGCCAGCAGCTTTGACGGATACTATGGCTACACCTTC.

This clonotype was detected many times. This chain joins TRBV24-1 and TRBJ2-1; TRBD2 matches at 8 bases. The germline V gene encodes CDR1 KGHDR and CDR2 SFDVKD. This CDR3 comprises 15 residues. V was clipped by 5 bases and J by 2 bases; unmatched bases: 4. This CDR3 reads CATSADGGAYNEQFF. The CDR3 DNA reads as TGTGCCACCAGTGCAGACGGGGGGGCCTACAATGAGCAGTTCTTC.

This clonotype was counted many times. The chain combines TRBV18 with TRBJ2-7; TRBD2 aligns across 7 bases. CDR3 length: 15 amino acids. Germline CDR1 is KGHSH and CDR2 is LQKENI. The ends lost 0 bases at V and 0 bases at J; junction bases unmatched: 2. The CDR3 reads CASSPPWEGSYEQYF. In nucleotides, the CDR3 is TGTGCCAGCTCACCACCGTGGGAGGGCTCCTACGAGCAGTACTTC.

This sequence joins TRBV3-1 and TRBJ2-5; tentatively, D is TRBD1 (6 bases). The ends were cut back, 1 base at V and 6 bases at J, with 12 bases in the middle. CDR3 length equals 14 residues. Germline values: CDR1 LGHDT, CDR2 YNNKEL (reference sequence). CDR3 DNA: TGTGCCAGCAGCCAAGCGACGGGACAACAGACCCAGTACTTC. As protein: CASSQATGQQTQYF.